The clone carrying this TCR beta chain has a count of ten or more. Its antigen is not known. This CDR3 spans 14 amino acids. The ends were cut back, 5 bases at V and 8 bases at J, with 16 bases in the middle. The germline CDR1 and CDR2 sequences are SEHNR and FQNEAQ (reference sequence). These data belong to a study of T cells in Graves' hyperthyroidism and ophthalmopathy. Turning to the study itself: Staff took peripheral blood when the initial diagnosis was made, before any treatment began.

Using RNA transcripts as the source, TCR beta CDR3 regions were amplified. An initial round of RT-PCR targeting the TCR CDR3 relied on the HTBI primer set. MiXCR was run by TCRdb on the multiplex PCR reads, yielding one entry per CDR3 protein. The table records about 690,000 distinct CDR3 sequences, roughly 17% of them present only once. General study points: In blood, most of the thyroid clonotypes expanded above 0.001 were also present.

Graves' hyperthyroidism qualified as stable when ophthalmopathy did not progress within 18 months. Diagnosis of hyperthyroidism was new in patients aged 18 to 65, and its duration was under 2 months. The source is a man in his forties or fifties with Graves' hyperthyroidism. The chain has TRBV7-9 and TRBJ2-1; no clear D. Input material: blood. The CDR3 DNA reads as TGTGCCAGCAGCCGACACCCCCTAGAACATGAGCAGTTCTTC. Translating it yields CASSRHPLEHEQFF. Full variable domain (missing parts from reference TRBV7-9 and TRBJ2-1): DTGVSQNPRHKITKRGQNVTFRCDPISEHNRLYWYRQTLGQGPEFLTYFQNEAQLEKSRLLSDRFSAERPKGSFSTLEIQRTEQGDSAMYLCASSRHPLEHEQFFGPGTRLTVL.